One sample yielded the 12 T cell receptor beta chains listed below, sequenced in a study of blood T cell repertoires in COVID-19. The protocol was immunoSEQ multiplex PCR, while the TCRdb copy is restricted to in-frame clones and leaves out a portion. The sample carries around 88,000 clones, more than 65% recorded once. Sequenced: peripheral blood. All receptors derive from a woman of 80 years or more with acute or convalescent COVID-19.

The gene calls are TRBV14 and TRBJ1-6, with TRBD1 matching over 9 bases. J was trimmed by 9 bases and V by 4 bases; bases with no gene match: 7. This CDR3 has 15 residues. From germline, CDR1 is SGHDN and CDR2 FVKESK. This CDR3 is CASSPAGTGSSPLHF. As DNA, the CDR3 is TGTGCCAGCAGCCCAGCCGGGACAGGGTCTTCACCCCTCCACTTT.

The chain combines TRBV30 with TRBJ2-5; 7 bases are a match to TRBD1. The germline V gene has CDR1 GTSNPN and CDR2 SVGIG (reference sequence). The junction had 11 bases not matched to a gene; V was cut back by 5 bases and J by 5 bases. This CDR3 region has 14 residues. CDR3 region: CAWRRPGGGETQYF. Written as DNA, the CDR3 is TGTGCCTGGCGACGTCCAGGGGGTGGCGAGACCCAGTACTTC.

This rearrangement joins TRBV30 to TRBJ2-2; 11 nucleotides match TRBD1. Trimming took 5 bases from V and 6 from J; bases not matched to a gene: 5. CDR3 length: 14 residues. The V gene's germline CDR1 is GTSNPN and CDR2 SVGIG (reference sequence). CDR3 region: CAWFGQGAPGELFF. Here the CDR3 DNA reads TGTGCCTGGTTCGGACAGGGGGCTCCCGGGGAGCTGTTTTTT.

In DNA form, the CDR3 reads TGTGCCAGCAGTTTAGGGGTAGGGGCCACTCAAGAGACCCAGTACTTC. It encodes CASSLGVGATQETQYF. The chain carries TRBV28 and TRBJ2-5; possibly TRBD1 for D (5 bases). Trimming removed 2 bases at V and 2 bases at J, with 15 bases between. The germline V gene encodes CDR1 MDHEN and CDR2 SYDVKM. The CDR3 spans 16 residues.

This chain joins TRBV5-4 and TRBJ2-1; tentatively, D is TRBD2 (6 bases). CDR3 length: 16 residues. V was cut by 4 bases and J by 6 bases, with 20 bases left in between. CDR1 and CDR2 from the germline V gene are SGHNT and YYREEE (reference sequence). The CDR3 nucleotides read TGTGCCAGCAGCCTGGAGGAGGGCTTCCCTCCCAATGAGCAGTTCTTC. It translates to CASSLEEGFPPNEQFF.

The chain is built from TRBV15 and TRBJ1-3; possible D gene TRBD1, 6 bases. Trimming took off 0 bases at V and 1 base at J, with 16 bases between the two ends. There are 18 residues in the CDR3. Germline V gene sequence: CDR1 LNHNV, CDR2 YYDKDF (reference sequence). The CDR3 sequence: CATSRDRGARGSGNTIYF. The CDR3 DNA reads TGTGCCACCAGCAGAGATCGGGGGGCCCGGGGGTCTGGAAACACCATATATTTT.

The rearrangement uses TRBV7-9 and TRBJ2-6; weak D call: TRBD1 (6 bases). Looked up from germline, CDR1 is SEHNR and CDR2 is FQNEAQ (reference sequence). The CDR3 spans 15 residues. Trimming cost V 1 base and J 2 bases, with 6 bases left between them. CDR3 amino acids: CASSLEGAGANVLTF. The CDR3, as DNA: TGTGCCAGCAGCTTAGAGGGGGCTGGGGCCAACGTCCTGACTTTC.

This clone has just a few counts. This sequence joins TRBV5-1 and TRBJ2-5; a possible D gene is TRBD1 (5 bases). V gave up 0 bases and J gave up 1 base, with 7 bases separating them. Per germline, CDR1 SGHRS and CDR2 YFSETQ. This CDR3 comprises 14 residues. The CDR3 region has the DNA TGCGCCAGCAGCTTGGGACAGATCCAAGAGACCCAGTACTTC. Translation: CASSLGQIQETQYF.

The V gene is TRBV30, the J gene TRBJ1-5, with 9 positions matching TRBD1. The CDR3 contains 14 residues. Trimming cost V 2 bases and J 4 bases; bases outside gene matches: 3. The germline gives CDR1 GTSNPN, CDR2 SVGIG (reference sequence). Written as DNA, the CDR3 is TGTGCCTGGAGTCCCGGGACAGGGAATCAGCCCCAGCATTTT. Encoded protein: CAWSPGTGNQPQHF.

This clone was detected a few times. The CDR3 region has the DNA TGCAGTGCTCTCCCCAGGGACGAGCAGTACTTC. This gives the protein CSALPRDEQYF. The V and J genes are TRBV20-1 and TRBJ2-7; D perhaps matches TRBD1 (5 bases). CDR3 length: 11 residues. In germline, CDR1 is DFQATT, CDR2 SNEGSKA (reference sequence). V was clipped by 5 bases and J by 5 bases, with 10 bases between them.

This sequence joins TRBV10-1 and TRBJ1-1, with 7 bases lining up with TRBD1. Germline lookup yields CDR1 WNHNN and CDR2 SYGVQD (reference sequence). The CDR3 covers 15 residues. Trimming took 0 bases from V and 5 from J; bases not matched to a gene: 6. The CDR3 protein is CASSESRGRRTEAFF. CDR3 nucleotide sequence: TGCGCCAGCAGTGAGTCGAGGGGGCGCCGGACTGAAGCTTTCTTT.

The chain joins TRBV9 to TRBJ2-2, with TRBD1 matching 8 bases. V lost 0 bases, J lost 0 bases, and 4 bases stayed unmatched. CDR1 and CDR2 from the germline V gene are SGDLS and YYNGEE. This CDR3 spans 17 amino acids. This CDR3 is CASSVERTGSNTGELFF. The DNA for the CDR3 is TGTGCCAGCAGCGTAGAGAGGACAGGGTCGAACACCGGGGAGCTGTTTTTT.